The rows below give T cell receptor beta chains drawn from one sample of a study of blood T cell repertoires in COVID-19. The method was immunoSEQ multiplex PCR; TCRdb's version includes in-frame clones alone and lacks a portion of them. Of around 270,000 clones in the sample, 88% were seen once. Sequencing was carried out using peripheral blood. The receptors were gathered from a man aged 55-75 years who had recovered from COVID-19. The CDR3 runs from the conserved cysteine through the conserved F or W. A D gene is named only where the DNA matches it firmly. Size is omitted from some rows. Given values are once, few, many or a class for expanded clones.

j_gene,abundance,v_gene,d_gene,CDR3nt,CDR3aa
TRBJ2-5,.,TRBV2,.,TGTGCCAGCAGGTATTTGGTGGAGGCCCAGTACTTC,CASRYLVEAQYF
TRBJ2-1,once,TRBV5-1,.,TGCGCCAGCAGCTTGCCTAGTTTCAATGAGCAGTTCTTC,CASSLPSFNEQFF
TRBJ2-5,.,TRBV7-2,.,TGTGCCAGCAGCTTACGGCAGCCAGGGACCCAGTACTTC,CASSLRQPGTQYF
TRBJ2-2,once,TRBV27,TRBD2,TGTGCCAGCAGTGCCGGACTAGCGAGGGGAACCGGGGAGCTGTTTTTT,CASSAGLARGTGELFF
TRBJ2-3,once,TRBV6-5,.,TGTGCCAGCGCGGGACAGATTAAAACAGATACGCAGTATTTT,CASAGQIKTDTQYF
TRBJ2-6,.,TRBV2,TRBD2,TGTGCCAGCAGTTCGGGACTAGCGCGCTCTGGGGCCAACGTCCTGACTTTC,CASSSGLARSGANVLTF
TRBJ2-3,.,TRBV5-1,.,TGCGCCAGCACTACGATTGGGGAGAGCACAGATACGCAGTATTTT,CASTTIGESTDTQYF
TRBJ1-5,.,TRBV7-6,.,TGTGCCAGCAGCTTAAACGCCGGGGTCAATCAGCCCCAGCATTTT,CASSLNAGVNQPQHF
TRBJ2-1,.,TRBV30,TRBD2,TGTGCCTGGAGTATTGGCGGGGGGGCTAGTGAGCAGTTCTTC,CAWSIGGGASEQFF
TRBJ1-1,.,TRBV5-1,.,TGCGCCAGCAGCTTGGTTCAGGGGATGAACACTGAAGCTTTCTTT,CASSLVQGMNTEAFF
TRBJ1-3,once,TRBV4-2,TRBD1,TGTGCCAGCAGCCCTGCGACAGGGGCAGGAAACACCATATATTTT,CASSPATGAGNTIYF
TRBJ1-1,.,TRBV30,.,TGTGCCTGGACCAAGGACTCGAACACTGAAGCTTTCTTT,CAWTKDSNTEAFF
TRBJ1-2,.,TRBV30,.,TGTGCCTCCCTGGGAGGGGGCTACACCTTC,CASLGGGYTF
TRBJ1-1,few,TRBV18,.,TGTGCCAGCTCTAGGGACACGCTGAACACTGAAGCTTTCTTT,CASSRDTLNTEAFF
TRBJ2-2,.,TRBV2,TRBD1,TGTGCCAGCAGTGAGCACAGGGGCACCGGGGAGCTGTTTTTT,CASSEHRGTGELFF
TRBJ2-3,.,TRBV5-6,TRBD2,TGTGCCAGCAGTTTGCTAGCGGGGGGCCTAGGGGGCACAGATACGCAGTATTTT,CASSLLAGGLGGTDTQYF
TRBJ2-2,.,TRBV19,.,TGTGCCAGTAGTATATCAGGGATGACCGGGGAGCTGTTTTTT,CASSISGMTGELFF
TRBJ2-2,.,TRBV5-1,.,TGCGCCAGCAGTAGGGAGGGGGATTACCGACGAATTACCGGGGAGCTGTTTTTT,CASSREGDYRRITGELFF
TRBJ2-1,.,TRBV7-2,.,TGTGCCAGCACCCCCCGCGGGGCTGGTTGGGATGAGCAGTTCTTC,CASTPRGAGWDEQFF
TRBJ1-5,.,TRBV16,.,TGTGCCAGCAGCCCGAGGGGGAGAAACAATCAGCCCCAGCATTTT,CASSPRGRNNQPQHF
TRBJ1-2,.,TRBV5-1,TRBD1,TGCGCCAGCAGCTCGGATCCGACAGGGACCTATGGCTACACCTTC,CASSSDPTGTYGYTF
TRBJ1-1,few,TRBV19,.,TGTGCCAGTAGTATTCGCCGACAGGACGACCGGGACGCTTTCTTT,CASSIRRQDDRDAFF
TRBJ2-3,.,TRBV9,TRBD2,TGTGCCAGCAGCGTAGCTTCCGGACTAGGAGGACCCGATACGCAGTATTTT,CASSVASGLGGPDTQYF
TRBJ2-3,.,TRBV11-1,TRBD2,TGTGCCACCGGGACTAGCGGGGGGCCTCGCACAGATACGCAGTATTTT,CATGTSGGPRTDTQYF
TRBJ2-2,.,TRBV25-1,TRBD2,TGTGCCAGCACTAGCGGGTGGACCGGGGAGCTGTTTTTT,CASTSGWTGELFF
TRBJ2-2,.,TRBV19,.,TGTGCCAGTAGGGACGACAGGAGGCACACCGGGGAGCTGTTTTTT,CASRDDRRHTGELFF
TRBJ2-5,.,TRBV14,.,TGTGCCAGCAGCCAAGATCTACAGGGACCCCAAGAGACCCAGTACTTC,CASSQDLQGPQETQYF
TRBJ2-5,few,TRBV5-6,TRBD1,TGTGCCAGCAGCTTAGGAATCGGGGGACAGGGGGTTCGAGAGACCCAGTACTTC,CASSLGIGGQGVRETQYF
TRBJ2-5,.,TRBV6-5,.,TGTGCCAGCAGACCGACAGTCCAAGAGACCCAGTACTTC,CASRPTVQETQYF
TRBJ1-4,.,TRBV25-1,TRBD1,TGTGCCAGCAGTTTGCACCCGGGACAGGGGCATGAAAAACTGTTTTTT,CASSLHPGQGHEKLFF
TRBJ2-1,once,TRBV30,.,TGTGCCTGGAGTATCGGCTCCTACAATGAGCAGTTCTTC,CAWSIGSYNEQFF
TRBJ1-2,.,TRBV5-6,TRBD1,TGTGCCAGCAACCCGTTTATCGACAGGGGGTATGGCTACACCTTC,CASNPFIDRGYGYTF